Listed below are T cell receptor beta chains from one sample, sequenced in a study of blood T cells in healthy people across ages. TCRdb reprocessed the 5' RACE reads via MiXCR and lists one record per CDR3 protein. The sample lists about 760,000 distinct CDR3 sequences, just under 25% occurring once. These records were also assigned to another study, of T cells of mothers and their children.

Sequencing was done on a sample of blood. The receptors were sampled from a boy younger than 18 in good health. Each CDR3 is given without its conserved first and last residue.

TRBJ2-1,TRBV29-1,STGGPGYNEQF
TRBJ2-3,TRBV29-1,SVSPRDTQY
TRBJ1-5,TRBV12-3/TRBV12-4,ASTRGVRQPQH
TRBJ2-3,TRBV5-4,ASSETPSSHTQY
TRBJ2-7,TRBV28,ASSLSGQLQY
TRBJ2-5,TRBV7-9,ASSPSESRETQY
TRBJ1-5,TRBV20-1,SAVGTVLNSNQPQH
TRBJ2-7,TRBV29-1,SVAQTRIYEQY
TRBJ2-1,TRBV4-3,ASSQGYTGQGYNEQF
-,TRBV6-1,ASMGTGVTYEQY
TRBJ2-5,TRBV5-1,ASSNDRGLQTQY
TRBJ2-2,TRBV6-5,ASRRGGGTGELF
TRBJ1-6,TRBV6-2/TRBV6-3,ASSYPDGDSPLH
TRBJ2-5,TRBV3-1,ASSHASVPETQY
TRBJ2-1,TRBV4-2,ASSQEVLESNEQF
TRBJ1-2,TRBV24-1,ATSDTGTGPYGYT
TRBJ2-7,TRBV29-1,SVGASGSYEQY
TRBJ2-3,TRBV20-1,SATQTDTQY
TRBJ2-6,TRBV18,ASSPESGANVLT
TRBJ2-1,TRBV29-1,SVEVTPSYNEQF
TRBJ2-7,TRBV7-9,ASSSTSWAYEQY
TRBJ2-3,TRBV24-1,ATRLAGSDTQY
TRBJ2-5,TRBV7-9,ASSLFGIQETQY
TRBJ2-3,TRBV5-1,ASSFDRGTNTQY
TRBJ2-2,TRBV11-2,ASRLVLTGRTGELF
TRBJ2-5,TRBV5-1,ASSPGTKRGETQY
TRBJ2-5,TRBV2,ARGGDYTPQETQY
TRBJ2-7,TRBV9,ASSAHGHLSYEQY
TRBJ2-7,TRBV6-1,ASRIGPSYEQY
TRBJ1-2,TRBV12-3/TRBV12-4,ASSFLGQARSLRGYT
TRBJ2-1,TRBV7-2,ASSLVRAGGTNEQF
TRBJ2-7,TRBV20-1,SATDKIYEQY
TRBJ2-7,TRBV29-1,SALIVLGQGYEQH
TRBJ1-1,TRBV29-1,SVYDVEDTEAF
TRBJ2-5,TRBV20-1,SAYPPRTSGFQETQY
TRBJ2-5,TRBV27,ASREGDRAIESGF
TRBJ2-7,TRBV29-1,SAEQGQGANEQY
TRBJ1-2,TRBV6-2/TRBV6-3,ASSYPLLASGYT